A single T cell receptor beta chain is shown here with its context. The source of the sample is a study of blood T cell repertoires in COVID-19. Germline assignment: CDR1 KGHSH and CDR2 LQKENI. CDR3 length equals 14 residues. Trimming stripped 3 bases from V and 0 bases from J, with 9 bases between. Data came from immunoSEQ multiplex PCR; TCRdb stores just in-frame clones and leaves some out. Among some 21,000 clones, over 60% were seen once, and the ten largest hold roughly 13%. The TCR originated in a man aged 55 to 70 with active COVID-19. J is TRBJ2-7 and V is TRBV18; TRBD1 is a possible D gene (6 bases). Sequenced input: peripheral blood. CDR3 region: CASSPDSLSYEQYF. CDR3 DNA sequence: TGTGCCAGCTCACCGGACAGCCTCTCCTACGAGCAGTACTTC. The full variable domain, completed using reference TRBV18 and TRBJ2-7, is NAGVMQNPRHLVRRRGQEARLRCSPMKGHSHVYWYRQLPEEGLKFMVYLQKENIIDESGMPKERFSAEFPKEGPSILRIQQVVRGDSAAYFCASSPDSLSYEQYFGPGTRLTVT.